Listed below are T cell receptor beta chains from one sample, sequenced in a study of T cell responses to AZD1222 COVID-19 vaccine. The data were produced by immunoSEQ multiplex PCR, yet TCRdb's version contains in-frame clones alone and is incomplete. The table includes 250,000 to 300,000 clones, 85% to 95% detected once. The sequencing here drew on peripheral blood, taken 28 days after the second AZD1222 dose. The receptors derive from an adult who received the AZD1222 COVID-19 vaccine. The CDR3 runs from the conserved cysteine through the conserved F or W. A D gene is named only where the DNA matches it firmly. Size tells how often a clone was seen (once, few, many) or the class of an expanded clone, and some rows leave it out.

clone_size	v_call	j_call	d_call	cdr3_nt	cdr3_aa
-	TRBV12-3/TRBV12-4	TRBJ1-2	-	TGTGCCAGCAGTTACAGATCCGTCTATGGCTACACCTTC	CASSYRSVYGYTF
once	TRBV9	TRBJ2-2	TRBD2	TGTGCCAGCAGCGTAGGACTAGCGGGAGCCACCGGGGAGCTGTTTTTT	CASSVGLAGATGELFF
-	TRBV12-3/TRBV12-4	TRBJ1-5	-	TGTGCCAGCAGTTCCTCGATGCAGCCCCAGCATTTT	CASSSSMQPQHF
-	TRBV27	TRBJ2-2	TRBD1	TGTGCCAGCAGTGACAGGGGCCCGAACACCGGGGAGCTGTTTTTT	CASSDRGPNTGELFF
-	TRBV18	TRBJ1-1	TRBD1	TGTGCCAGCTCACTGGGACAGGCGAACACTGAAGCTTTCTTT	CASSLGQANTEAFF
-	TRBV29-1	TRBJ2-1	-	TGCAGCTTAAGTAGATCCTACAATGAGCAGTTCTTC	CSLSRSYNEQFF
-	TRBV27	TRBJ2-7	-	TGTGCCAGCAGTCACAACTCCTACGAGCAGTACTTC	CASSHNSYEQYF
-	TRBV9	TRBJ1-2	TRBD1	TGTGCCAGCAGCGTAACAGGGGCTGGCTACACCTTC	CASSVTGAGYTF
-	TRBV11-2	TRBJ1-6	-	TGTGCCAGCGCACCGGGACGATCGCCCCTCCACTTT	CASAPGRSPLHF
-	TRBV5-1	TRBJ2-5	TRBD2	TGCGCCAGCAGCACATCCGGGACTAGAAGGGAGACCCAGTACTTC	CASSTSGTRRETQYF
once	TRBV4-2	TRBJ2-7	-	TGTGCCAGCAGCCAAGATCAGGCAGGGGCGACCTACGAGCAGTACTTC	CASSQDQAGATYEQYF
-	TRBV10-3	TRBJ2-2	-	TGTGCCATCAGTGAGTCTCCGGTTGCCGGGGAGCTGTTTTTT	CAISESPVAGELFF
-	TRBV6-5	TRBJ2-1	-	TGTGCCAGCAGTTGGGACACCTACAATGAGCAGTTCTTC	CASSWDTYNEQFF
many	TRBV18	TRBJ2-7	-	TGTGCCAGCTCACCAGGGTTGGTCTCCTACGAGCAGTACTTC	CASSPGLVSYEQYF
-	TRBV7-3	TRBJ2-1	-	TGTGCCAGCAGCCCCGGGGAGAATTCCTACAATGAGCAGTTCTTC	CASSPGENSYNEQFF
-	TRBV12-3/TRBV12-4	TRBJ1-1	TRBD1	TGTGCCAGCAGGTTGAAGGGGGCTGAGGCTTTCTTT	CASRLKGAEAFF
once	TRBV9	TRBJ2-2	TRBD1	TGTGCCAGCAGTAGATTAAGGACAGGGGGGTACACCGGGGAGCTGTTTTTT	CASSRLRTGGYTGELFF